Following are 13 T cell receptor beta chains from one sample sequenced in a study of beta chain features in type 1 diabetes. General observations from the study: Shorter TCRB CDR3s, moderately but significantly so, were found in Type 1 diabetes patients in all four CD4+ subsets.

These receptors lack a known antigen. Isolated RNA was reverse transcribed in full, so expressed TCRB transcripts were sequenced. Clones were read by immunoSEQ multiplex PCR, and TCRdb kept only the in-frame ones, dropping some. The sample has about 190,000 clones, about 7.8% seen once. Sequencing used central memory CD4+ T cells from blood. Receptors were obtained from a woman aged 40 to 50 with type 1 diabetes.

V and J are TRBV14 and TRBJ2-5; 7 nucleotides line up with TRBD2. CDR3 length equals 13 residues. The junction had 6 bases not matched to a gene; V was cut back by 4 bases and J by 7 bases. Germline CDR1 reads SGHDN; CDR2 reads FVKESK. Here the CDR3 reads CASSPSGTGTQYF. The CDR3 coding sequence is TGTGCCAGCAGCCCCAGCGGGACGGGGACCCAGTACTTC.

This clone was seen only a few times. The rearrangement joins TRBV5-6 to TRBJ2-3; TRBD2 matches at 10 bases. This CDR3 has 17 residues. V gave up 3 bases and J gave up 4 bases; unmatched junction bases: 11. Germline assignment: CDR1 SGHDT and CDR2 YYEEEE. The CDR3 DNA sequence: TGTGCCAGCAGCTCTTATTCTCTAGCGGGGGCCCCAGATACGCAGTATTTT. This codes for CASSSYSLAGAPDTQYF.

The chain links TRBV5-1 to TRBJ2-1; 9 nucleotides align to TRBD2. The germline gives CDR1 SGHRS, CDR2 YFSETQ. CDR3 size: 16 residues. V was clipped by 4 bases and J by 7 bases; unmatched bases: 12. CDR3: CASSPEPLAGRNEQFF. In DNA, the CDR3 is TGCGCCAGCAGCCCTGAACCCCTAGCGGGGAGGAATGAGCAGTTCTTC. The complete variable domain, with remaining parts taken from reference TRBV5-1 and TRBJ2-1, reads KAGVTQTPRYLIKTRGQQVTLSCSPISGHRSVSWYQQTPGQGLQFLFEYFSETQRNKGNFPGRFSGRQFSNSRSEMNVSTLELGDSALYLCASSPEPLAGRNEQFFGPGTRLTVL.

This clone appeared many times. The CDR3: CASSTEGAKETQYF. In DNA form, the CDR3 reads TGCGCCAGCAGCACGGAGGGGGCGAAAGAGACCCAGTACTTC. The chain has TRBV4-1 and TRBJ2-5; tentative D call: TRBD1 (7 bases). The CDR3 consists of 14 residues. The germline CDR1 and CDR2 sequences are MGHRA and YSYEKL. Trimming left V 5 bases short and J 3 bases short, with 13 bases between.

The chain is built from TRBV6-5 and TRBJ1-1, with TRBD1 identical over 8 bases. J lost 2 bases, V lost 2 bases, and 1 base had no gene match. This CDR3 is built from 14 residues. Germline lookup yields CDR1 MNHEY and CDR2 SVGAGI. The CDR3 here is CASSYQGANTEAFF. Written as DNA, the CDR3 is TGTGCCAGCAGTTACCAGGGGGCAAACACTGAAGCTTTCTTT.

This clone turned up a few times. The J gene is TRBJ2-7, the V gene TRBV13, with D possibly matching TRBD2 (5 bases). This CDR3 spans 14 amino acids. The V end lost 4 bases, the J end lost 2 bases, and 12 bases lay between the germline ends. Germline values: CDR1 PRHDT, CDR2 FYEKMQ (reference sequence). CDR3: CASSSTTEAYEQYF. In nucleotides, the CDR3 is TGTGCCAGCAGCTCGACCACGGAGGCCTACGAGCAGTACTTC.

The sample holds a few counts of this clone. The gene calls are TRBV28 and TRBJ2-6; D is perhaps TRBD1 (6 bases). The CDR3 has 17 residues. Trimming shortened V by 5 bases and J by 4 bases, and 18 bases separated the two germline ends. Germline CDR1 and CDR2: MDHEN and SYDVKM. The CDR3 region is CASSPSNPGTGANVLTF. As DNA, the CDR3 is TGTGCCAGCAGTCCTTCGAATCCCGGGACAGGGGCCAACGTCCTGACTTTC. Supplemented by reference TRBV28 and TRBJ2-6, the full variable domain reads DVKVTQSSRYLVKRTGEKVFLECVQDMDHENMFWYRQDPGLGLRLIYFSYDVKMKEKGDIPEGYSVSREKKERFSLILESASTNQTSMYLCASSPSNPGTGANVLTFGAGSRLTVL.

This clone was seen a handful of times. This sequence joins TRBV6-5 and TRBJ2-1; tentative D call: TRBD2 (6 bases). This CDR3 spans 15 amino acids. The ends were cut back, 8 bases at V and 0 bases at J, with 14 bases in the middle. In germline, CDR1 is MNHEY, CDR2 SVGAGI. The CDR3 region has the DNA TGTGCCAGCGGACTATCCGAGAGCTCCTACAATGAGCAGTTCTTC. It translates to CASGLSESSYNEQFF.

CDR3 sequence (DNA): TGTGCCAGCAGCCTCAAAGGGCTCGGACAGCGCTCTGGGGCCAACGTCCTGACTTTC. This sequence encodes CASSLKGLGQRSGANVLTF. The rearrangement uses TRBV4-2 and TRBJ2-6; a possible D gene is TRBD1 (6 bases). The V gene's germline CDR1 is LGHNA and CDR2 YNFKEQ. CDR3 length: 19 amino acids. With 4 bases removed from V and 0 bases from J, the gap between germline ends came to 19 bases.

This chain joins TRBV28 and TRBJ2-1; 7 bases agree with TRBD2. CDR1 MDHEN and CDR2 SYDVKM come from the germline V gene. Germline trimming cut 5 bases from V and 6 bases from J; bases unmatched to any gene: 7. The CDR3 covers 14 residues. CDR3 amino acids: CASSIGGRFNEQFF. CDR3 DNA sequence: TGTGCCAGCAGTATAGGCGGGAGATTCAATGAGCAGTTCTTC.

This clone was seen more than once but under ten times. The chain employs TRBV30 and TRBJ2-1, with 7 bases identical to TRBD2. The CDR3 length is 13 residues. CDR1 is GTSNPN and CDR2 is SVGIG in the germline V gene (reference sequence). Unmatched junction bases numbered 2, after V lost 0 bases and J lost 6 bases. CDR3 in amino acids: CAWSVWEGNEQFF. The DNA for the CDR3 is TGTGCCTGGAGTGTGTGGGAGGGCAATGAGCAGTTCTTC.

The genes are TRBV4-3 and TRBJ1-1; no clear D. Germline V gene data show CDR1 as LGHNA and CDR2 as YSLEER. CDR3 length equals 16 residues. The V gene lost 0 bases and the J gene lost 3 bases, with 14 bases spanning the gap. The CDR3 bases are TGCGCCAGCAGCCAAGAACTAGGCAGGAAAGACACTGAAGCTTTCTTT. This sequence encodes CASSQELGRKDTEAFF.

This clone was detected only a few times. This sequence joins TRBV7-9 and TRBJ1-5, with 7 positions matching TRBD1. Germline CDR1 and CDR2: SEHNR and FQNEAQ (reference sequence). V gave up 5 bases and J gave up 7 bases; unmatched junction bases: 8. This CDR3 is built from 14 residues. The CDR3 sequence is CASSQTGTVQPQHF. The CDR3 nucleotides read TGTGCCAGCAGCCAAACCGGGACAGTACAGCCCCAGCATTTT.